These 24 T cell receptor beta chains share one sample of origin, sequenced in a study of PD-L1 blockade in urothelial cancer. The time point is: pretreatment peripheral blood. Method: immunoSEQ multiplex PCR; TCRdb's copy keeps in-frame clones and lacks some. The repertoire holds about 79,000 clones, with about 86% as singletons. The source was PBMCs, collected around atezolizumab (anti-PD-L1) treatment. All receptors derive from a man aged 60 to 69 with urothelial cancer.

The genes are TRBV6-5 and TRBJ1-1; 7 bases line up with TRBD1. The CDR3 runs to 13 residues. V dropped 4 bases and J dropped 6; count of bases not matched to a gene: 5. Looked up from germline, CDR1 is MNHEY and CDR2 is SVGAGI. CDR3 nucleotide sequence: TGTGCCAGCAGTTTGACAGGGAAACCTGAAGCTTTCTTT. Translating it yields CASSLTGKPEAFF.

The rearrangement uses TRBV30 and TRBJ2-3, with TRBD2 identical over 14 bases. J lost 5 bases, V lost 4 bases, and 5 bases had no gene match. The V gene's germline CDR1 is GTSNPN and CDR2 SVGIG (reference sequence). This CDR3 region has 15 residues. CDR3 coding DNA: TGTGCCTGGACCCCGGGACTAGCGGGGGTAGATACGCAGTATTTT. Its protein product is CAWTPGLAGVDTQYF.

A few counts support this clone. This rearrangement joins TRBV27 to TRBJ2-7; TRBD2 might be the D (6 bases). V lost 6 bases to trimming and J lost 4 bases, with 16 bases between them. Per the germline V gene, CDR1 is MNHEY and CDR2 is SMNVEV (reference sequence). CDR3 size: 14 residues. For the CDR3, the DNA is TGTGCCAGCAGGGGTAAGGCTAGCGTGTACGAGCAGTACTTC. Translating gives CASRGKASVYEQYF.

The rearrangement joins TRBV10-1 to TRBJ1-4, with no clear D. In germline, CDR1 is WNHNN, CDR2 SYGVQD (reference sequence). The length of the CDR3 is 16 residues. The V end lost 4 bases, the J end lost 4 bases, and 16 bases lay between the germline ends. The DNA of the CDR3 is TGCGCCAGCAGTGCCCTCCACCTACCCTTTAATGAAAAACTGTTTTTT. It encodes CASSALHLPFNEKLFF.

This rearrangement joins TRBV19 to TRBJ1-5; 10 nucleotides line up with TRBD1. The CDR3 totals 16 residues. Trimming removed 5 bases from V and 6 bases from J; junction bases left unmatched: 10. Looked up from germline, CDR1 is LNHDA and CDR2 is SQIVND (reference sequence). Here the CDR3 DNA reads TGTGCCAGTAGTGGGGGACAGGGGCTCTTCGGTCAGCCCCAGCATTTT. Its protein product is CASSGGQGLFGQPQHF.

The genes are TRBV19 and TRBJ1-1, with D tentatively TRBD1 (6 bases). V was cut by 6 bases and J by 3 bases, with 20 bases left in between. Per the germline V gene, CDR1 is LNHDA and CDR2 is SQIVND (reference sequence). The CDR3 has 16 residues. CDR3 nucleotides: TGTGCCAGTAGCCGACCTTCCCAGGGGTCCCACACTGAAGCTTTCTTT. The encoded protein is CASSRPSQGSHTEAFF.

The chain employs TRBV5-1 and TRBJ1-2, with D possibly TRBD1 on 5 matching bases. The length of the CDR3 is 15 residues. Germline values: CDR1 SGHRS, CDR2 YFSETQ. Trimming took 0 bases from V and 6 from J, leaving 15 bases between them. The chain's CDR3 is CASSLAGGRRDGYTF. CDR3 nucleotides: TGCGCCAGCAGCTTGGCCGGGGGTAGGAGGGATGGCTACACCTTC.

V gene TRBV4-1 combines with J gene TRBJ2-7, with no clear D. This CDR3 comprises 15 residues. The ends were cut back, 0 bases at V and 2 bases at J, with 11 bases in the middle. Germline loops: CDR1 MGHRA, CDR2 YSYEKL. The CDR3: CASSQDQLPAYEQYF. CDR3 in DNA: TGCGCCAGCAGCCAAGATCAGTTGCCAGCCTACGAGCAGTACTTC.

The chain joins TRBV29-1 to TRBJ1-1, with D tentatively TRBD1 (5 bases). The CDR3 runs to 14 residues. Germline lookup yields CDR1 SQVTM and CDR2 ANQGSEA. V lost 1 base, J lost 8 bases, and 17 bases lay in between. This CDR3 reads CSVEGGEGSTEAFF. In DNA, the CDR3 is TGCAGCGTTGAAGGCGGGGAGGGGTCTACCGAAGCTTTCTTT. The full variable domain, rest sourced from reference TRBV29-1 and TRBJ1-1, is SAVISQKPSRDICQRGTSLTIQCQVDSQVTMMFWYRQQPGQSLTLIATANQGSEATYESGFVIDKFPISRPNLTFSTLTVSNMSPEDSSIYLCSVEGGEGSTEAFFGQGTRLTVV.

The chain has TRBV18 and TRBJ1-1; maybe TRBD1 (5 bases). The V end was cut by 1 base, the J end by 1 base, with 13 bases between. Germline V gene sequence: CDR1 KGHSH, CDR2 LQKENI. CDR3 size: 16 residues. In nucleotides, the CDR3 is TGTGCCAGCTCACCACTCGCGGCCGGGGGGAACACTGAAGCTTTCTTT. Translating gives CASSPLAAGGNTEAFF.

The V call is TRBV28, the J call TRBJ1-3; no clear D gene. From germline, CDR1 is MDHEN and CDR2 SYDVKM. This CDR3 spans 15 amino acids. V was cut by 6 bases and J by 2 bases, with 14 bases left in between. CDR3 bases: TGTGCCAGCAGCCCGCACGACACAACTGGAAACACCATATATTTT. It yields the protein CASSPHDTTGNTIYF.

The sample holds one count of this clone. The rearrangement links TRBV7-2 to TRBJ2-3; no clear D gene. Germline V gives CDR1 SGHTA, CDR2 FQGNSA. V was trimmed by 5 bases and J by 4 bases, leaving 10 bases between them. This CDR3 spans 13 amino acids. The CDR3 nucleotides are TGTGCCAGCAGCCAGGAAATTGCAGATACGCAGTATTTT. It codes for CASSQEIADTQYF.

The J gene is TRBJ1-2, the V gene TRBV27; 7 positions match TRBD1. Trimming at V came to 6 bases and at J to 9 bases, leaving 10 bases not matched to a gene. This CDR3 comprises 13 residues. Germline-derived CDR1 and CDR2 are MNHEY and SMNVEV (reference sequence). The CDR3 region is CASRRTGTESYTF. In nucleotides, the CDR3 is TGTGCCAGCAGAAGGACGGGGACAGAGAGCTACACCTTC.

This clone was counted once. V is TRBV2 and J is TRBJ2-1, with D perhaps TRBD2 (7 bases). The CDR3 is made up of 15 amino acids. Looked up from germline, CDR1 is SNHLY and CDR2 is FYNNEI. The V end lost 7 bases, the J end lost 4 bases, and 17 bases lay between the germline ends. CDR3 DNA: TGTGCCAGCACCTCCCAGGGGACTACATACAATGAGCAGTTCTTC. This translates into CASTSQGTTYNEQFF.

This rearrangement joins TRBV18 to TRBJ2-5, with TRBD1 matching over 7 bases. With 5 bases clipped from V and 6 bases from J, the junction kept 6 bases outside the gene matches. CDR1 is KGHSH and CDR2 is LQKENI in the germline V gene. The CDR3 sequence is 13 residues long. Here the CDR3 DNA reads TGTGCCAGCTCATCCGGACAGGAAAAGACCCAGTACTTC. Protein sequence: CASSSGQEKTQYF.

The chain has TRBV11-1 and TRBJ1-3, with TRBD1 as a possible D gene (5 bases). The V end lost 0 bases, the J end lost 4 bases, and 7 bases lay between the germline ends. The CDR3 totals 14 residues. CDR1 is SGHAT, CDR2 FQDESV, per germline (reference sequence). The CDR3 bases are TGTGCCAGCAGCTTAGCGGACACAGGAAACACCATATATTTT. Translating it yields CASSLADTGNTIYF.

The chain employs TRBV11-2 and TRBJ1-1, with a tentative D call TRBD1 (6 bases). The CDR3 has 14 residues. CDR1 SGHAT and CDR2 FQNNGV come from the germline V gene. Trimming left V 5 bases short and J 10 bases short, with 20 bases between. CDR3 DNA: TGTGCCAGCAGCCTAGGGGGGGGGACTAGCCCAGCTTTCTTT. It codes for CASSLGGGTSPAFF. Combining the CDR3 with reference TRBV11-2 and TRBJ1-1 gives the whole variable domain EAGVAQSPRYKIIEKRQSVAFWCNPISGHATLYWYQQILGQGPKLLIQFQNNGVVDDSQLPKDRFSAERLKGVDSTLKIQPAKLEDSAVYLCASSLGGGTSPAFFGQGTRLTVV.

This clone was observed a few times. V is TRBV10-2 and J is TRBJ1-2; D remains unclear. The ends were cut back, 4 bases at V and 7 bases at J, with 16 bases in the middle. The germline V gene encodes CDR1 WSHSY and CDR2 SAAADI. The length of the CDR3 is 14 residues. DNA of the CDR3: TGCGCCAGCAGTGGTGGAGAGGGATGGCGTGGCTACACCTTC. As protein: CASSGGEGWRGYTF.

V gene TRBV5-6 combines with J gene TRBJ1-3; tentative D call: TRBD1 (5 bases). V lost 3 bases, J lost 6 bases, and 16 bases lay in between. CDR1 is SGHDT and CDR2 is YYEEEE in the germline V gene. CDR3 length: 15 residues. The CDR3 DNA reads TGTGCCAGCAGCTACCTTGACAGCCTAGTAAACACCATATATTTT. Translating gives CASSYLDSLVNTIYF.

The V call is TRBV27, the J call TRBJ2-7, with 9 bases fitting TRBD1. CDR1 is MNHEY and CDR2 is SMNVEV in the germline V gene (reference sequence). V shed 2 bases, J shed 3 bases, and the junction held 5 bases outside the gene matches. The CDR3 length is 15 residues. In DNA, the CDR3 is TGTGCCAGCAGTTTAACAGGGGGCCCGGGCTACGAGCAGTACTTC. This gives the protein CASSLTGGPGYEQYF.

This chain connects TRBV5-1 to TRBJ2-3, with 8 nucleotides matching TRBD2. The CDR3 has 16 residues. Germline-derived CDR1 and CDR2 are SGHRS and YFSETQ. V lost 0 bases, J lost 2 bases, and 5 bases stayed unmatched. CDR3 sequence: CASSLESSGATDTQYF. The CDR3 DNA sequence: TGCGCCAGCAGCTTGGAGAGTAGCGGGGCCACAGATACGCAGTATTTT. The entire variable domain, with the rest obtained from reference TRBV5-1 and TRBJ2-3, is as follows: KAGVTQTPRYLIKTRGQQVTLSCSPISGHRSVSWYQQTPGQGLQFLFEYFSETQRNKGNFPGRFSGRQFSNSRSEMNVSTLELGDSALYLCASSLESSGATDTQYFGPGTRLTVL.

The chain uses TRBV13 and TRBJ2-3, with 8 bases matching TRBD2. This CDR3 comprises 17 residues. V shed 0 bases and J 0 bases; nucleotides not matched to a gene: 5. From germline, CDR1 is PRHDT and CDR2 FYEKMQ (reference sequence). CDR3 in DNA: TGTGCCAGCAGCTTAGGCACGGCGGGGGGAAGCACAGATACGCAGTATTTT. This translates into CASSLGTAGGSTDTQYF.

The chain couples TRBV19 to TRBJ2-7, with 7 positions matching TRBD1. Germline lookup yields CDR1 LNHDA and CDR2 SQIVND (reference sequence). Trimming at V came to 5 bases and at J to 0 bases, leaving 4 bases not matched to a gene. The CDR3 runs 14 residues. The CDR3 nucleotides are TGTGCCAGTAGTTCACAGGGGAGCTCCTACGAGCAGTACTTC. Translating gives CASSSQGSSYEQYF.

The rearrangement uses TRBV7-9 and TRBJ2-2; the D is unclear. CDR1 and CDR2 from the germline V gene are SEHNR and FQNEAQ (reference sequence). V lost 0 bases, J lost 1 base, and 3 bases lay in between. CDR3 size: 14 residues. The CDR3 here is CASSLARNTGELFF. As DNA, the CDR3 is TGTGCCAGCAGCTTAGCGCGGAACACCGGGGAGCTGTTTTTT.